Listed below are T cell receptor beta chains from one sample, sequenced in a study of blood T cell repertoires in COVID-19. Produced via immunoSEQ multiplex PCR; TCRdb's table is partial and in-frame only. The table records 97,000 or so clones, 82% of them present only once. Sequencing was performed on peripheral blood. Receptors were obtained from a man aged 65 to 79 with acute or convalescent COVID-19. The CDR3 runs from the conserved cysteine through the conserved F or W. The order of the fields is clone size, J gene, V gene, D gene, CDR3 protein, CDR3 DNA. D genes are given only for firm matches. Size tells how often a clone was seen (once, few, many) or the class of an expanded clone, and some rows leave it out.

.	TRBJ2-1	TRBV28	TRBD1	CASSLSGTGGYNEQFF	TGTGCCAGCAGTTTATCCGGGACAGGGGGTTACAATGAGCAGTTCTTC
.	TRBJ1-1	TRBV6-2/TRBV6-3	.	CASSPTGSTEAFF	TGTGCCAGCAGCCCAACAGGGTCCACTGAAGCTTTCTTT
.	TRBJ1-5	TRBV21-1	.	CASSKSDPRTGFVSQHF	TGTGCCAGCAGCAAATCTGATCCTAGGACAGGGTTTGTGAGCCAGCATTTT
.	TRBJ2-7	TRBV7-2	TRBD1	CASSLGTGTGGYEQYF	TGTGCCAGCAGCTTAGGCACCGGGACAGGAGGCTACGAGCAGTACTTC
once	TRBJ1-2	TRBV28	.	CASVVGSRENYGYTF	TGTGCCAGCGTCGTGGGTAGTAGGGAGAACTATGGCTACACCTTC
.	TRBJ2-1	TRBV6-5	.	CASIPPGRVYNEQFF	TGTGCCAGCATTCCCCCTGGGCGGGTTTACAATGAGCAGTTCTTC
.	TRBJ1-4	TRBV11-1	.	CASSSHRDEKLFF	TGTGCCAGCAGCTCCCACAGGGACGAAAAACTGTTTTTT
few	TRBJ2-7	TRBV28	TRBD2	CASRLGGAGAEQYF	TGTGCCAGCAGGCTAGGAGGGGCGGGAGCCGAGCAGTACTTC
.	TRBJ1-2	TRBV4-1	TRBD1	CASSQETTGGYRGGYGYTF	TGCGCCAGCAGCCAGGAAACGACAGGGGGCTACCGCGGAGGATATGGCTACACCTTC
few	TRBJ1-6	TRBV7-8	TRBD1	CASSHRGQGSPLHF	TGTGCCAGCAGCCACAGGGGGCAGGGTTCACCCCTCCACTTT
.	TRBJ2-1	TRBV27	.	CASRVPGVPQQFF	TGTGCCAGCAGAGTCCCAGGGGTCCCACAGCAGTTCTTC
few	TRBJ2-5	TRBV3-1/TRBV3-2	TRBD1	CASSSDRGMKTQYF	TGTGCCAGCAGCTCGGACAGGGGGATGAAGACCCAGTACTTC
few	TRBJ1-1	TRBV3-1/TRBV3-2	.	CASSQVRGAEAFF	TGTGCCAGCAGCCAAGTTCGGGGGGCTGAAGCTTTCTTT
.	TRBJ1-2	TRBV19	.	CASSMGGRQLMNYGYTF	TGTGCCAGTAGTATGGGTGGTAGACAGTTGATGAACTATGGCTACACCTTC
.	TRBJ1-4	TRBV5-1	TRBD1	CASTSQGATNEKLFF	TGCGCCAGCACCTCTCAGGGGGCTACTAATGAAAAACTGTTTTTT